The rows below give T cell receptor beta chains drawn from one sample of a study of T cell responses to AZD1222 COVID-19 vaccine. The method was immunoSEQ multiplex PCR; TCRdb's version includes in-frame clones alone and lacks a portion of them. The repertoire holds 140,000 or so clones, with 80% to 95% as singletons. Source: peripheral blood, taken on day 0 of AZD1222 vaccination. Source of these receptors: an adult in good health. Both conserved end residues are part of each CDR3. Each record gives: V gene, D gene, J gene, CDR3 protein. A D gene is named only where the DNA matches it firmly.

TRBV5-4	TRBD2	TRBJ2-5	CASSLGASGGWETQYF
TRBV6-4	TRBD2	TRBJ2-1	CASSLLAGEGNEQFF
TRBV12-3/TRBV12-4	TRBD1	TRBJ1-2	CASSVDRVNGYTF
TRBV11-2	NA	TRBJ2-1	CASSLGGANNEQFF
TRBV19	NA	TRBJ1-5	CASSIGRDSSNQPQHF
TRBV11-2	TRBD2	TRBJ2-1	CASSLTSGYNEQFF
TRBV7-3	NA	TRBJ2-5	CASSPTGLQETQYF
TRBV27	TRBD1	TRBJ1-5	CASSNTGGIQPQHF
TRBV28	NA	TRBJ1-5	CASKLEGNQPQHF
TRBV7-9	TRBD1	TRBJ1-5	CASSSDRANQPQHF
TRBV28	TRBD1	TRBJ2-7	CASSSPWTGSYEQYF
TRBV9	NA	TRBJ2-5	CASSKQDQQETQYF
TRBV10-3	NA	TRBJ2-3	CAISESGGSGGSRTDTQYF
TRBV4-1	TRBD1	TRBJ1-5	CASSQDRGDRHNQPQHF
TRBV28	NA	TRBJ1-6	CASSLTALRDSPLHF
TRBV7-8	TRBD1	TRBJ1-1	CASSLAPQGRMNTEAFF
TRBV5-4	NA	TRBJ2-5	CASSPLGGVRETQYF
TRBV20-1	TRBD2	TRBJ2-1	CSASGTSGHNEQFF
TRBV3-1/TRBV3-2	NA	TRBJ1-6	CASSQVLGGSSPLHF
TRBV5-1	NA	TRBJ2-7	CASSLEGGGDEQYF
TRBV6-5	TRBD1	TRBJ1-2	CASSRTGAHYGYTF
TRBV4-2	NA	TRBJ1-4	CASSQDVNGVRNEKLFF
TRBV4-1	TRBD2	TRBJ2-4	CASSHPGTSGTTLAKNIQYF
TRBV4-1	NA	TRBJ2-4	CASSQDRTLIAKNIQYF
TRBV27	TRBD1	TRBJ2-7	CASSTIGQGASEQYF
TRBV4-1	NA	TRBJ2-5	CASSLWEEQTQYF
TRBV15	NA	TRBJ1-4	CATSRAPGLPNEKLFF
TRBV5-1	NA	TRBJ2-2	CASSLDRVELFF
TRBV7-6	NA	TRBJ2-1	CASSLDGTLFNEQFF
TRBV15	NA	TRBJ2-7	CATSRDQTAFYEQYF
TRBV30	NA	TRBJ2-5	CAWSWGETQYF
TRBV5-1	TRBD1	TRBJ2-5	CASSLPGTGGETQYF
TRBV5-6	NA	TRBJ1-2	CASSLDSRYGYTF
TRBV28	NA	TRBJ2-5	CASRSPHGEVQYF
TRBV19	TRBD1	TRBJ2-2	CASKWDRNTGELFF
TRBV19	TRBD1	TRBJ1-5	CASTQSGRGAWGLMPQHF
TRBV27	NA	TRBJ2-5	CASSLMETQYF
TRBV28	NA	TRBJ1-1	CASSLSGGALGTEAFF
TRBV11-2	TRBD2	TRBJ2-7	CASSLGLAGGLYF
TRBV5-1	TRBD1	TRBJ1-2	CASSLGGGDYGYTF
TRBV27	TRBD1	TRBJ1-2	CASSPGQGGGYGYTF
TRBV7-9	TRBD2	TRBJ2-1	CASSPASGRVYYNEQFF
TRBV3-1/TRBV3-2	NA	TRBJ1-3	CASSQSSVSSGNTIYF
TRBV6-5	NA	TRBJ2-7	CASRTSYEQYF
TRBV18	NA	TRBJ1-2	CASSLLKAGVNYGYTF
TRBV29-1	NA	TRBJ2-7	CSGGDSSYEQYF
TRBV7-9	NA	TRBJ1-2	CASSGTGGGYTF
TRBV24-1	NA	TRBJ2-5	CATSEGWREKETQYF
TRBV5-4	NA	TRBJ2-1	CASSSPQSVGENEQFF
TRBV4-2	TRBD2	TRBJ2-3	CASSQGGLAGHVDTQYF
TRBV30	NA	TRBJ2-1	CAWGFGSANEQFF
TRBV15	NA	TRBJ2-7	CATRDSPSYEQYF
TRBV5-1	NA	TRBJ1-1	CASSPRTGANTEAFF